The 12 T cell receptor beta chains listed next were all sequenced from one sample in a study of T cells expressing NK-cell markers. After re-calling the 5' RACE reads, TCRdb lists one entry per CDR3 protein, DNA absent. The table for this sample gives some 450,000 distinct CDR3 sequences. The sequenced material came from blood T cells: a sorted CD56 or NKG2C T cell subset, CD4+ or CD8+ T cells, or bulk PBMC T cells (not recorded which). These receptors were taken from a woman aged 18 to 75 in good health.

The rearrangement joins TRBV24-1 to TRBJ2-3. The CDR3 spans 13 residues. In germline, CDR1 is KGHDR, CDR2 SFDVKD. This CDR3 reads CATSVIYTDTQYF.

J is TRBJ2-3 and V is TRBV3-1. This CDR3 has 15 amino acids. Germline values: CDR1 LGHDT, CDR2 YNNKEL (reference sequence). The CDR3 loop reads CASSQVWGSTDTQYF.

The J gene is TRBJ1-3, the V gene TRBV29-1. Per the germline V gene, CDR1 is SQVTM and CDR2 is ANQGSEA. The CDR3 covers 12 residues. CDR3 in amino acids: CSVTSSGNTIYF.

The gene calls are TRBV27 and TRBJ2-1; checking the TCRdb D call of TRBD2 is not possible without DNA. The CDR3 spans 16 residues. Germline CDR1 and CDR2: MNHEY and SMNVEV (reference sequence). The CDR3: CASSFTSWGVDNEQFF.

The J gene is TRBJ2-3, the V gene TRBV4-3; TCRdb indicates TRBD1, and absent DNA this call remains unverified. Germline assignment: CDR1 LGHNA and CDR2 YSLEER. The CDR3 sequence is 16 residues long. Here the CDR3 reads CASSEGGGELVDTQYF.

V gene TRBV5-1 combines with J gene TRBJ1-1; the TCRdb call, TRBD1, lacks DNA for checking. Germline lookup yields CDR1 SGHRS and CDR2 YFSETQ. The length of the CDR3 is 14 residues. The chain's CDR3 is CASSWGGTGPEAFF.

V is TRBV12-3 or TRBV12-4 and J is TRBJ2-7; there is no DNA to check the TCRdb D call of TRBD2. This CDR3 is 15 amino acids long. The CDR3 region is CASSEAQRELYEQYF.

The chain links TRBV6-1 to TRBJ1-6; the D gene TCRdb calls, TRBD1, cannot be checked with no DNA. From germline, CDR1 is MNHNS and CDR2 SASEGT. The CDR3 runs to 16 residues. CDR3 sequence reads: CASSITGDPYNSPLHF.

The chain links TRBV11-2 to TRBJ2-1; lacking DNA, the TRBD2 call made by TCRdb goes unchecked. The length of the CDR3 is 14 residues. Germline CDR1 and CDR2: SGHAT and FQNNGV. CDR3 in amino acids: CASSLEPGLDEQFF.

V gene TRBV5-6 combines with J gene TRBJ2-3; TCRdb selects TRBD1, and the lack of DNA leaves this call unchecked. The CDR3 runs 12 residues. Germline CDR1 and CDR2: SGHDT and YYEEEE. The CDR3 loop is CASSPGARTQYF.

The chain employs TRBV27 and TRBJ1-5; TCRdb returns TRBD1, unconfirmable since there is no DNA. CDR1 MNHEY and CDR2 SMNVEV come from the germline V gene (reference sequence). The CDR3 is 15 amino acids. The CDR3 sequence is CASSLGGTLLGAQHF.

The CDR3 here is CASRNRASGRSSYNEQFF. This chain links TRBV12-3 or TRBV12-4 with TRBJ2-1; TCRdb designates TRBD2, a call that cannot be tested without DNA. The CDR3 is 18 amino acids.